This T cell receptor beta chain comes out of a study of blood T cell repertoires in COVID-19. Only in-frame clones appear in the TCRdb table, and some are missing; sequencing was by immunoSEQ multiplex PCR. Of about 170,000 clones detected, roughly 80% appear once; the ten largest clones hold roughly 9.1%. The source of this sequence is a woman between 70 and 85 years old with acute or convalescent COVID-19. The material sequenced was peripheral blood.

The DNA for the CDR3 is TGTGCCAGCAGTGAACGGCTAGCGGGTTTCCAAGAGACCCAGTACTTC. It is translated as CASSERLAGFQETQYF. V is TRBV2 and J is TRBJ2-5, with 8 bases that match TRBD2. The V and J ends lost 2 bases and 1 base, in that order; junction bases with no gene match: 6. The CDR3 has 16 amino acids. Germline V gives CDR1 SNHLY, CDR2 FYNNEI.